This T cell receptor beta chain derives from a study of response to subunit inactivated influenza vaccine (dated by TCRdb to the late 2010s). Concerning the study at large: Deep quantitative profiling of the T cell receptor repertoire was used in the study to follow responses to a trivalent subunit inactivated influenza vaccine. Broader findings and caveats from the paper: It was suggested by the authors that each seasonal influenza vaccination may recruit only a limited number of new T cells.

This clonotype has only a few counts. No antigen is known for it. Base qualities are missing; no much larger clone stands one base away. The method was RT-PCR. Sequencing relied on an Illumina HiSeq 2500. TCRdb reworked the public reads: Q25 trimming with fastp, MiXCR clone assembly, productive beta chains retained. Entries that share a CDR3 protein sequence are merged under the most common genes and DNA. The sample yields around 710,000 distinct CDR3 sequences; more than 11% were counted once. Around 6.5% of the sample is in the top ten clones. A distance of 7 bases separates the germline ends of V and J, which lose 0 bases and 1 base respectively. From its cysteine to its phenylalanine, the CDR3 spans 15 amino acids. The read is trimmed to its CDR3 DNA, 45 bases read in frame from base 1. In the germline V gene, CDR1 corresponds to SGHRS and CDR2 to YFSETQ.

Sequences were derived from PBMCs from blood, sampled roughly 15 days before vaccination. The sequence joins TRBV5-1 to TRBJ2-2; no D segment can be confidently identified. The receptor comes from a man aged 50 or older who received an inactivated influenza vaccine. Donor details come from another sample of the same person, matched by shared clones. The CDR3 amino acid sequence is: CASSLAAKNTGELFF. DNA sequence: TGCGCCAGCAGCTTGGCGGCCAAGAACACCGGGGAGCTGTTTTTT.